What follows describes a single T cell receptor (beta chain). As yet, its antigen is unknown. Through a sample-barcoded 5' primer and a J-beta primer mix, a second PCR was run for roughly 6 to 11 cycles. TCRdb recomputed calls from the 5' RACE reads with MiXCR, one row per CDR3 protein. Of about 1.6 million distinct CDR3 sequences listed, about 31% are singletons. The data originate from a study of blood T cells in healthy people across ages. Regarding the study as a whole: More naive CD4+ cells and higher diversity were found in long-lived than in aged donors.

The receptor was derived from a woman in her twenties or thirties in good health. The material sequenced was blood.

The CDR3, as DNA: TGTGCCAGCAGGGGGGGGACAGGCTCTGGAAACACCATATATTTT. This encodes CASRGGTGSGNTIYF. The chain has TRBV6-6 and TRBJ1-3, with 8 bases lining up with TRBD1. The V and J ends lost 6 bases and 0 bases, in that order; junction bases with no gene match: 4. The CDR3 contains 15 residues. Germline CDR1 reads MNHNY; CDR2 reads SVGAGI (reference sequence).